These 29 T cell receptor beta chains were sequenced from one sample in a study of blood T cell repertoires in COVID-19. Assay used: immunoSEQ multiplex PCR; TCRdb lists only in-frame clones, some missing. The sample holds about 210,000 clones, around three quarters seen once. Sequencing input: peripheral blood. The receptor source for this set is a woman aged 70-85 years with acute or convalescent COVID-19.

This clone was counted once. This chain joins TRBV12-3 or TRBV12-4 and TRBJ1-6; D is undetermined. The CDR3 covers 12 residues. Deletions cut 5 bases from V and 13 bases from J, with 12 bases between. The CDR3: CASSIGERPLHF. CDR3 coding DNA: TGTGCCAGCAGTATCGGAGAGCGGCCCCTCCACTTT.

This clone was recorded many times. The V call is TRBV15, the J call TRBJ2-2; a possible D gene is TRBD1 (6 bases). The CDR3 sequence is 14 residues long. Germline CDR1 is LNHNV and CDR2 is YYDKDF (reference sequence). Trimming took 5 bases from V and 2 from J, leaving 9 bases between them. CDR3 loop: CATSQDSNTGELFF. CDR3 in DNA: TGTGCCACCAGCCAGGACAGCAACACCGGGGAGCTGTTTTTT.

The rearrangement uses TRBV5-1 and TRBJ2-3, with 7 bases matching TRBD2. V lost 0 bases to trimming and J lost 5 bases; unmatched junction nucleotides: 3. The CDR3 contains 14 residues. Germline assignment: CDR1 SGHRS and CDR2 YFSETQ. The CDR3 loop is CASSLGRGVDTQYF. CDR3 nucleotides: TGCGCCAGCAGCTTGGGCCGGGGGGTAGATACGCAGTATTTT.

This clone has just a few counts. The chain links TRBV6-5 to TRBJ1-6, with D perhaps TRBD1 (6 bases). Germline lookup yields CDR1 MNHEY and CDR2 SVGAGI. The CDR3 sequence is 15 residues long. Trimming cost V 0 bases and J 9 bases, with 12 bases left between them. The CDR3 is CASSYSRGIGSPLHF. DNA of the CDR3: TGTGCCAGCAGTTACTCGAGGGGGATCGGTTCACCCCTCCACTTT.

A single count supports this clone. V gene TRBV6-5 combines with J gene TRBJ2-7; 8 bases are shared with TRBD1. With 8 bases clipped from V and 5 bases from J, the junction kept 8 bases outside the gene matches. The germline gives CDR1 MNHEY, CDR2 SVGAGI. The CDR3 length is 13 residues. The CDR3 here is CASGQGIKDEQYV. CDR3 DNA sequence: TGTGCCAGCGGACAGGGAATAAAGGACGAGCAGTACGTC.

This clone was observed once. The chain carries TRBV6-1 and TRBJ2-3; 8 bases are a match to TRBD2. There are 16 residues in the CDR3. Unmatched junction bases numbered 10, after V lost 3 bases and J lost 5 bases. Germline values: CDR1 MNHNS, CDR2 SASEGT. Here the CDR3 reads CASSDRRGESRDTQYF. The CDR3 DNA sequence: TGTGCCAGCAGTGACCGGCGGGGGGAATCAAGAGATACGCAGTATTTT.

V is TRBV7-2 and J is TRBJ2-5, with 10 bases matching TRBD2. The CDR3 extends over 16 amino acids. Germline V gene sequence: CDR1 SGHTA, CDR2 FQGNSA. V was clipped by 0 bases and J by 2 bases; unmatched bases: 3. The CDR3 region has the DNA TGTGCCAGCAGCTTAGCTTTTAGCGGGGGGCAAGAGACCCAGTACTTC. Its translation is CASSLAFSGGQETQYF.

The J gene is TRBJ2-3, the V gene TRBV10-3; tentatively, D is TRBD2 (6 bases). The CDR3 sequence is 15 residues long. The V gene lost 5 bases and the J gene lost 7 bases, with 19 bases spanning the gap. Per the germline V gene, CDR1 is ENHRY and CDR2 is SYGVKD. CDR3 nucleotides: TGTGCCATCAGTCAGGGACTCACTTCACTGAATACGCAGTATTTT. It encodes CAISQGLTSLNTQYF.

The gene calls are TRBV5-6 and TRBJ2-5; 9 nucleotides match TRBD2. V was pared by 4 bases and J by 2 bases, with 9 bases of the junction left unmatched. The CDR3 contains 16 residues. Looked up from germline, CDR1 is SGHDT and CDR2 is YYEEEE. DNA of the CDR3: TGTGCCAGCAGCCACCGACTAGCGGACGATCAAGAGACCCAGTACTTC. Residues: CASSHRLADDQETQYF. Together with reference TRBV5-6 and TRBJ2-5, the CDR3 gives the full variable domain: DAGVTQSPTHLIKTRGQQVTLRCSPKSGHDTVSWYQQALGQGPQFIFQYYEEEERQRGNFPDRFSGHQFPNYSSELNVNALLLGDSALYLCASSHRLADDQETQYFGPGTRLLVL.

This chain connects TRBV6-1 to TRBJ2-7, with no clear D. Germline CDR1 and CDR2: MNHNS and SASEGT. CDR3 length: 14 amino acids. V was cut by 5 bases and J by 3 bases, with 14 bases left in between. CDR3 protein: CASSLQDTVYEQYF. Written as DNA, the CDR3 is TGTGCCAGCAGTTTACAAGACACCGTCTACGAGCAGTACTTC.

V gene TRBV6-2 or TRBV6-3 combines with J gene TRBJ2-3, with D possibly called TRBD1 or TRBD2 (6 bases each). The V gene lost 6 bases and the J gene lost 11 bases, with 18 bases spanning the gap. Germline values: CDR1 MNHEY, CDR2 SVGEGT. This CDR3 spans 13 amino acids. The CDR3 coding sequence is TGTGCCAGCAGCCCGGGGGCAGGTGGTGGGCAGTATTTT. This encodes CASSPGAGGGQYF.

The chain joins TRBV6-5 to TRBJ2-3; 8 bases map to TRBD2. Trimming took 5 bases from V and 2 from J; bases not matched to a gene: 6. Germline-derived CDR1 and CDR2 are MNHEY and SVGAGI. The CDR3 extends over 15 amino acids. CDR3 DNA: TGTGCCAGCAGTCAGCGGGGGAGGACCACAGATACGCAGTATTTT. It codes for CASSQRGRTTDTQYF.

V and J are TRBV7-9 and TRBJ2-3; 8 bases are shared with TRBD1. This CDR3 comprises 17 residues. V was pared by 5 bases and J by 2 bases, with 12 bases of the junction left unmatched. Per germline, CDR1 SEHNR and CDR2 FQNEAQ (reference sequence). In DNA form, the CDR3 reads TGTGCCAGCAGCCTGGATAGGAGACAGGGGTTCACAGATACGCAGTATTTT. Amino acids: CASSLDRRQGFTDTQYF.

CDR3 protein: CASRSRQGAEAFF. The CDR3, as DNA: TGTGCCAGCAGATCTAGACAGGGGGCTGAAGCTTTCTTT. The chain uses TRBV2 and TRBJ1-1; the match to TRBD1 covers 9 bases. Germline V gene lookup returns CDR1 SNHLY and CDR2 FYNNEI. This CDR3 region has 13 residues. V dropped 6 bases and J dropped 6; count of bases not matched to a gene: 5.

The chain has TRBV5-1 and TRBJ1-4; possibly TRBD1 for D (5 bases). With 6 bases removed from V and 8 bases from J, the gap between germline ends came to 17 bases. Germline V gene sequence: CDR1 SGHRS, CDR2 YFSETQ. The CDR3 loop spans 14 amino acids. CDR3 nucleotides: TGCGCCAGCACCGACAGTTCCAATCAGGAAAAACTGTTTTTT. This codes for CASTDSSNQEKLFF.

In nucleotides, the CDR3 is TGTGCCAGCAGTTTATCGCTAGTCGGGGTTACCTACAATGAGCAGTTCTTC. This sequence encodes CASSLSLVGVTYNEQFF. V usage is TRBV27 and J usage is TRBJ2-1; D may be TRBD2 (5 bases). The V end was cut by 0 bases, the J end by 2 bases, with 14 bases between. The CDR3 sequence is 17 residues long. The germline V gene has CDR1 MNHEY and CDR2 SMNVEV (reference sequence).

This chain links TRBV18 with TRBJ2-5; TRBD1 might be the D (6 bases). V lost 5 bases, J lost 3 bases, and 16 bases lay in between. CDR3 size: 15 residues. The germline V gene has CDR1 KGHSH and CDR2 LQKENI. CDR3 sequence (DNA): TGTGCCAGCTCAGCATACCAGGGGTTGGAAGAGACCCAGTACTTC. This codes for CASSAYQGLEETQYF. The full variable domain, in which reference TRBV18 and TRBJ2-5 provide the parts outside the CDR3, is NAGVMQNPRHLVRRRGQEARLRCSPMKGHSHVYWYRQLPEEGLKFMVYLQKENIIDESGMPKERFSAEFPKEGPSILRIQQVVRGDSAAYFCASSAYQGLEETQYFGPGTRLLVL.

V usage is TRBV19 and J usage is TRBJ2-2; 9 positions match TRBD1. J lost 6 bases, V lost 7 bases, and 9 bases had no gene match. CDR1 and CDR2 from the germline V gene are LNHDA and SQIVND (reference sequence). The CDR3 runs to 15 residues. The CDR3 DNA sequence: TGTGCCAGTACCAACAGGGGGCCCGTCCCCGGGGAGCTGTTTTTT. This translates into CASTNRGPVPGELFF.

The chain is built from TRBV11-2 and TRBJ1-2; D is ambiguous. Germline CDR1 and CDR2: SGHAT and FQNNGV. Trimming took off 0 bases at V and 4 bases at J, with 3 bases between the two ends. The CDR3 covers 12 residues. The CDR3 sequence: CASSLDIYGYTF. In nucleotides, the CDR3 is TGTGCCAGCAGCTTAGATATCTATGGCTACACCTTC.

The chain recombines TRBV10-3 with TRBJ2-6; D gene uncertain. In germline, CDR1 is ENHRY, CDR2 SYGVKD. The CDR3 loop spans 14 amino acids. The V and J ends lost 8 bases and 0 bases respectively, with 8 bases between them. The CDR3 here is CAIGSSSGANVLTF. For the CDR3, the DNA is TGTGCCATCGGCTCAAGCTCTGGGGCCAACGTCCTGACTTTC.

The CDR3 loop reads CASSLEGRALAKNIQYF. CDR3 nucleotide sequence: TGTGCCAGCAGCTTAGAGGGGAGGGCTCTAGCCAAAAACATTCAGTACTTC. The chain is built from TRBV11-2 and TRBJ2-4, with 7 bases identical to TRBD2. J lost 0 bases, V lost 0 bases, and 5 bases had no gene match. The length of the CDR3 is 17 residues. In germline, CDR1 is SGHAT, CDR2 FQNNGV.

The chain is built from TRBV6-6 and TRBJ2-2, with TRBD1 identical over 9 bases. Per germline, CDR1 MNHNY and CDR2 SVGAGI (reference sequence). The CDR3 extends over 14 amino acids. V lost 7 bases and J lost 3; bases outside the gene matches: 3. CDR3 DNA: TGTGCCAGCAAGCGGGACAGGGACACCGGGGAGCTGTTTTTT. Encoded protein: CASKRDRDTGELFF.

The chain links TRBV7-8 to TRBJ1-2; the D gene is possibly TRBD1 (5 bases). The V and J ends lost 1 base and 5 bases respectively, with 11 bases between them. CDR3 size: 14 residues. From germline, CDR1 is SGHVS and CDR2 FQNEAQ. CDR3 bases: TGTGCCAGCAGCTTAGGAGACAGTTCGTATGGCTACACCTTC. Translated: CASSLGDSSYGYTF.

This clone showed up just once. V is TRBV27 and J is TRBJ1-6; TRBD1 matches 9 bases. This CDR3 spans 15 amino acids. Germline CDR1 MNHEY, CDR2 SMNVEV (reference sequence). V lost 3 bases, J lost 10 bases, and 7 bases stayed unmatched. As DNA, the CDR3 is TGTGCCAGCAGTTTCGAAGGGACAGGGAGCTCACCCCTCCACTTT. Its protein product is CASSFEGTGSSPLHF.

This rearrangement joins TRBV4-2 to TRBJ1-1; D is perhaps TRBD1 (6 bases). V shed 6 bases and J shed 6 bases, with 14 bases lying between them. This CDR3 has 13 residues. Germline V gives CDR1 LGHNA, CDR2 YNFKEQ. This CDR3 is CASRDSRSAEAFF. CDR3 bases: TGTGCCAGCAGGGACAGCCGATCGGCTGAAGCTTTCTTT.

The rearrangement joins TRBV5-1 to TRBJ1-4; 10 bases are a match to TRBD1. Trimming at V came to 4 bases and at J to 10 bases, leaving 7 bases not matched to a gene. CDR1 SGHRS and CDR2 YFSETQ come from the germline V gene. The CDR3 has 14 residues. CDR3 sequence: CASSTTGGLRKLFF. CDR3 nucleotides: TGCGCCAGCAGCACGACAGGGGGCCTGAGAAAACTGTTTTTT.

This rearrangement joins TRBV2 to TRBJ2-1, with 8 bases matching TRBD2. Losses at the gene ends were 7 bases for V and 6 bases for J; bases not matched to a gene: 8. This CDR3 comprises 14 residues. Germline V CDR1 and CDR2: SNHLY, FYNNEI. For the CDR3, the DNA is TGTGCCAGCACCAGGACTAGCATGAGCAATGAGCAGTTCTTC. Protein: CASTRTSMSNEQFF.

V usage is TRBV5-1 and J usage is TRBJ1-4; possibly TRBD1 for D (6 bases). The CDR3 sequence is 18 residues long. Per germline, CDR1 SGHRS and CDR2 YFSETQ. V lost 4 bases to trimming and J lost 0 bases, with 19 bases between them. The CDR3 protein is CASSLDSSTAATNEKLFF. DNA for the CDR3: TGCGCCAGCAGCCTGGACAGCTCGACGGCCGCAACTAATGAAAAACTGTTTTTT.

The rearrangement joins TRBV5-1 to TRBJ1-1; D possibly corresponds to TRBD1 (5 bases). The CDR3 is 13 amino acids. V was shortened by 5 bases and J by 1 base, with 9 bases between the two germline ends. Germline CDR1 is SGHRS and CDR2 is YFSETQ. CDR3: CASSRDSNTEAFF. DNA for the CDR3: TGCGCCAGCAGTCGGGACTCGAACACTGAAGCTTTCTTT.